Following are 15 T cell receptor beta chains from one sample sequenced in a study of blood T cells in healthy people across ages. Next came a second PCR, run for about 7 to 12 cycles, which used a sample-barcoded 5' primer along with a J-beta primer mix. TCRdb passed the 5' RACE reads through MiXCR, listing each CDR3 protein once. The sample carries roughly 930,000 distinct CDR3 sequences, roughly 50% recorded once. The sequenced sample consisted of blood. These receptors originate from a man aged 25 to 45 in good health.

This clonotype was detected a few times. J is TRBJ1-6 and V is TRBV12-3 or TRBV12-4; D is unresolved. The CDR3 has 14 amino acids. The V end lost 2 bases, the J end lost 7 bases, and 9 bases lay between the germline ends. The CDR3 nucleotides read TGTGCCAGCAGTTTAACAGCCCGCAATTCACCCCTCCACTTT. Protein: CASSLTARNSPLHF.

There are a few counts of this clonotype. The rearrangement links TRBV14 to TRBJ2-3; D is undetermined. Per germline, CDR1 SGHDN and CDR2 FVKESK. The V and J ends lost 0 bases and 5 bases respectively, with 9 bases between them. This CDR3 is 14 amino acids long. The CDR3 here is CASSQDPFRDTQYF. The CDR3 DNA reads TGTGCCAGCAGCCAAGACCCTTTCAGAGATACGCAGTATTTT.

The rearrangement links TRBV6-1 to TRBJ1-2, with D perhaps matching TRBD1 (5 bases). The CDR3 is 15 residues long. Trimming shortened V by 8 bases and J by 1 base, and 17 bases separated the two germline ends. Germline V gene lookup returns CDR1 MNHNS and CDR2 SASEGT. This CDR3 is CASRLASQGNYGYTF. CDR3 DNA sequence: TGTGCCAGCCGACTCGCTTCTCAGGGTAACTATGGCTACACCTTC.

The J gene is TRBJ1-4, the V gene TRBV7-2; TRBD1 matches at 7 bases. This CDR3 region has 15 residues. J gave up 5 bases and V 3 bases, and 6 bases lay outside the gene matches. Per the germline V gene, CDR1 is SGHTA and CDR2 is FQGNSA. DNA for the CDR3: TGTGCCAGCAGCTTTGAGACAGGGTGGAATGAAAAACTGTTTTTT. It translates to CASSFETGWNEKLFF.

The chain recombines TRBV4-3 with TRBJ2-4, with a weak D call TRBD1 (7 bases). Per germline, CDR1 LGHNA and CDR2 YSLEER. This CDR3 comprises 17 residues. Trimming removed 0 bases at V and 1 base at J, with 13 bases between. CDR3 residues: CASSQDGGGRAKNIQYF. The CDR3 nucleotides are TGCGCCAGCAGCCAAGATGGAGGGGGCCGGGCCAAAAACATTCAGTACTTC.

This clonotype was picked up many times. The chain joins TRBV12-3 or TRBV12-4 to TRBJ2-1; 8 bases line up with TRBD2. J gave up 1 base and V 7 bases, and 6 bases lay outside the gene matches. CDR3 size: 15 residues. As DNA, the CDR3 is TGTGCCAGCAATACGCGGGGGGCTTCCTACAATGAGCAGTTCTTC. Protein: CASNTRGASYNEQFF.

A note on this clonotype: With a much larger clone just one base away, this may be a read error. This chain connects TRBV9 to TRBJ2-7, with D perhaps TRBD2 (5 bases). This CDR3 comprises 14 residues. CDR1 and CDR2 (germline): SGDLS, YYNGEE. CDR3 DNA sequence: TGTGCCGGCAGCCCGGGGATCGGGTCCTACGAGCAGTACTTC. The encoded protein is CAGSPGIGSYEQYF.

J is TRBJ2-1 and V is TRBV4-1; D not resolved. This CDR3 spans 17 amino acids. V was cut by 0 bases and J by 4 bases, with 16 bases left in between. Germline loops: CDR1 MGHRA, CDR2 YSYEKL. CDR3 bases: TGCGCCAGCAGCCAAGAGAGACTCAATACTCAATACAATGAGCAGTTCTTC. Its protein product is CASSQERLNTQYNEQFF.

The chain carries TRBV6-2 or TRBV6-3 and TRBJ2-3; TRBD1 matches 12 bases. The CDR3 extends over 18 amino acids. Germline lookup yields CDR1 MNHEY and CDR2 SVGEGT. With 0 bases clipped from V and 6 bases from J, the junction kept 10 bases outside the gene matches. CDR3 sequence reads: CASSYSVGQGARSDTQYF. The DNA of the CDR3 is TGTGCCAGCAGTTACTCGGTGGGACAGGGGGCCAGGTCGGATACGCAGTATTTT.

The chain carries TRBV12-3 or TRBV12-4 and TRBJ2-3; D is possibly TRBD2 (6 bases). This CDR3 spans 14 amino acids. The V gene lost 7 bases and the J gene lost 1 base, with 12 bases spanning the gap. The CDR3 reads CASTLSGRTDTQYF. The DNA of the CDR3 is TGTGCCAGCACTTTGAGCGGGCGCACAGATACGCAGTATTTT.

The genes are TRBV9 and TRBJ2-7; 10 positions match TRBD1. There are 15 residues in the CDR3. The trim removed 3 bases at V and 7 bases at J, leaving 10 bases unmatched. Germline lookup yields CDR1 SGDLS and CDR2 YYNGEE. This chain's CDR3 is CASSAAGQGLNEQYF. The CDR3, as DNA: TGTGCCAGCAGCGCGGCGGGACAGGGGTTAAATGAGCAGTACTTC.

The V call is TRBV6-2 or TRBV6-3, the J call TRBJ2-1; TRBD1 is a possible D gene (7 bases). The CDR3 has 15 amino acids. Deletions cut 4 bases from V and 7 bases from J, with 17 bases between. CDR1 is MNHEY and CDR2 is SVGEGT in the germline V gene. The chain's CDR3 is CASSSTVAGGNEQFF. The CDR3 nucleotides are TGTGCCAGCAGTTCCACGGTAGCAGGGGGGAATGAGCAGTTCTTC.

This clonotype was detected only a few times. The chain links TRBV10-3 to TRBJ1-5; D gene ambiguous. V lost 6 bases and J lost 0, with 12 bases in between. Per the germline V gene, CDR1 is ENHRY and CDR2 is SYGVKD. The CDR3 is 15 amino acids. DNA for the CDR3: TGTGCCATCAGCGAACTAGAGAATAGCAATCAGCCCCAGCATTTT. Protein product: CAISELENSNQPQHF.

This rearrangement joins TRBV12-3 or TRBV12-4 to TRBJ2-7; 7 nucleotides agree with TRBD2. With 6 bases clipped from V and 2 bases from J, the junction kept 7 bases outside the gene matches. The CDR3 consists of 14 residues. CDR3: CASSFQGGPYEQYF. The CDR3 DNA is TGTGCCAGCAGCTTCCAGGGAGGGCCCTACGAGCAGTACTTC.

This clonotype occurred a few times. The rearrangement links TRBV10-3 to TRBJ1-6; D unclear. V lost 3 bases and J lost 0, with 12 bases in between. The CDR3 runs to 17 residues. Germline V gene sequence: CDR1 ENHRY, CDR2 SYGVKD. CDR3 in amino acids: CAISESPGSSYNSPLHF. The CDR3, as DNA: TGTGCCATCAGTGAAAGTCCAGGAAGCTCCTATAATTCACCCCTCCACTTT.